The source of this TCR beta chain is a study of blood T cells in healthy people across ages. Study-wide results and caveats: Bulk PBMC profiling left naive and antigen-experienced comparisons inconclusive.

CDR1 is MNHEY, CDR2 SVGAGI, per germline. Trimming shortened V by 3 bases and J by 3 bases, and 8 bases separated the two germline ends. This CDR3 has 13 residues. With regard to this clonotype: The target antigen is unknown.

Together with a sample-barcoded 5' primer, a J-beta primer mix was included in a second PCR lasting roughly 7 to 11 cycles. From each sample, at least 2.5 million paired-end reads containing CDR3 were obtained. TCRdb reprocessed the 5' RACE reads with MiXCR, giving one entry per CDR3 protein. Of approximately 810,000 distinct CDR3 sequences listed, around 36% are singletons. This receptor was obtained from a young man in good health. The sample consisted of blood. V gene TRBV6-5 combines with J gene TRBJ1-1; no firm D call. In DNA, the CDR3 is TGTGCCAGCAGTTATAAAAGGGACACTGAAGCTTTCTTT. Protein sequence: CASSYKRDTEAFF.